The 27 T cell receptor beta chains given below trace back to one sample, sequenced in a study of shared clonotypes between healthy human individuals. Sequenced by immunoSEQ multiplex PCR; TCRdb stores in-frame clones only, minus some. This sample carries approximately 1,500,000 clones, roughly 98% of them seen once, and the ten largest clones take roughly 0.4%. The sample comprised naive CD4+ T cells sorted from blood. The sample's subset: CD45RA+ positively selected. All receptors come from a man aged 25-45 years in good health.

Here the CDR3 reads CASSPTGIGIQYF. As DNA, the CDR3 is TGTGCCAGCTCACCAACTGGAATCGGCATTCAGTACTTC. This rearrangement joins TRBV18 to TRBJ2-4; D gene uncertain. Germline CDR1 reads KGHSH; CDR2 reads LQKENI. There are 13 residues in the CDR3. V lost 2 bases, J lost 9 bases, and 11 bases lay in between.

The V and J genes are TRBV18 and TRBJ2-6; TRBD2 is a possible D gene (7 bases). Per germline, CDR1 KGHSH and CDR2 LQKENI. The CDR3 has 16 amino acids. V lost 0 bases and J lost 4, with 10 bases in between. The CDR3 protein is CASSPPGGLGANVLTF. CDR3 sequence (DNA): TGTGCCAGCTCACCACCGGGGGGGCTCGGGGCCAACGTCCTGACTTTC.

A single count supports this clone. The chain is built from TRBV29-1 and TRBJ1-5; D might be TRBD1 (5 bases). Trimming shortened V by 4 bases and J by 4 bases, and 8 bases separated the two germline ends. The CDR3 runs to 12 residues. Germline values: CDR1 SQVTM, CDR2 ANQGSEA. The CDR3 region has the DNA TGCAGCGTTGTCTCAGGGAATCAGCCCCAGCATTTT. This sequence encodes CSVVSGNQPQHF.

The V call is TRBV11-2, the J call TRBJ2-7; D remains ambiguous. CDR3 size: 11 residues. Germline loops: CDR1 SGHAT, CDR2 FQNNGV. V lost 5 bases, J lost 7 bases, and 9 bases lay in between. CDR3 residues: CASSNPREQYF. DNA for the CDR3: TGTGCCAGCAGCAACCCCAGGGAGCAGTACTTC.

The chain links TRBV19 to TRBJ2-3; D gene uncertain. Trimming left V 3 bases short and J 3 bases short, with 13 bases between. The length of the CDR3 is 15 residues. Germline CDR1 LNHDA, CDR2 SQIVND (reference sequence). CDR3 DNA sequence: TGTGCCAGTAGTATGCTAGGGTCAAGTACAGATACGCAGTATTTT. This gives the protein CASSMLGSSTDTQYF.

The gene calls are TRBV18 and TRBJ2-5; D is unresolved. Germline CDR1 and CDR2: KGHSH and LQKENI. There are 12 residues in the CDR3. V lost 5 bases and J 0 bases, leaving 4 bases between the germline ends. CDR3 residues: CASSGDQETQYF. The CDR3 DNA reads as TGTGCCAGCTCAGGGGACCAAGAGACCCAGTACTTC.

The chain is built from TRBV11-2 and TRBJ1-5; unclear D gene. The V gene's germline CDR1 is SGHAT and CDR2 FQNNGV. The CDR3 is made up of 15 amino acids. Between the trimmed V and J ends, which lost 1 base and 0 bases, there was a span of 7 bases. The CDR3 sequence is CASSLGRSSNQPQHF. The CDR3 bases are TGTGCCAGCAGCTTAGGGAGGAGTAGCAATCAGCCCCAGCATTTT. Combining the CDR3 with reference TRBV11-2 and TRBJ1-5 gives the whole variable domain EAGVAQSPRYKIIEKRQSVAFWCNPISGHATLYWYQQILGQGPKLLIQFQNNGVVDDSQLPKDRFSAERLKGVDSTLKIQPAKLEDSAVYLCASSLGRSSNQPQHFGDGTRLSIL.

The chain couples TRBV15 to TRBJ1-1, with D unclear. Germline V CDR1 and CDR2: LNHNV, YYDKDF (reference sequence). The CDR3 is 13 amino acids. The V gene lost 4 bases and the J gene lost 2 bases, with 8 bases spanning the gap. The CDR3 here is CATSTHLNTEAFF. Here the CDR3 DNA reads TGTGCCACCAGCACCCATCTTAACACTGAAGCTTTCTTT.

The V gene is TRBV18, the J gene TRBJ2-2; D could derive from TRBD1 or TRBD2 (5 bases each). CDR1 is KGHSH and CDR2 is LQKENI in the germline V gene. The CDR3 contains 15 residues. Trimming took 5 bases from V and 3 from J, leaving 13 bases between them. CDR3: CASSYQRGHTGELFF. The CDR3 bases are TGTGCCAGCTCATACCAGAGGGGTCACACCGGGGAGCTGTTTTTT.

This clone has just a few counts. This rearrangement joins TRBV18 to TRBJ1-5; no clear D gene. The germline gives CDR1 KGHSH, CDR2 LQKENI. CDR3 size: 15 residues. The V and J ends lost 4 bases and 0 bases respectively, with 10 bases between them. The CDR3 bases are TGTGCCAGCTCACTGAAACAACATAGCAATCAGCCCCAGCATTTT. Amino acids: CASSLKQHSNQPQHF.

The chain is built from TRBV5-4 and TRBJ1-5; 10 nucleotides align to TRBD1. Germline V gene lookup returns CDR1 SGHNT and CDR2 YYREEE (reference sequence). V was clipped by 4 bases and J by 7 bases; unmatched bases: 2. The CDR3 is 13 amino acids. CDR3 sequence (DNA): TGTGCCAGCAGCGACAGGGGGCAACAGCCCCAGCATTTT. It codes for CASSDRGQQPQHF.

The gene calls are TRBV4-1 and TRBJ1-2; possibly TRBD1 for D (6 bases). Germline-derived CDR1 and CDR2 are MGHRA and YSYEKL. Deletions cut 0 bases from V and 6 bases from J, with 8 bases between. CDR3 length: 13 amino acids. The CDR3 loop is CASSQDRTDGYTF. The CDR3, as DNA: TGCGCCAGCAGCCAAGATAGGACAGATGGCTACACCTTC.

This chain connects TRBV6-6 to TRBJ1-5; no definite D call. Trimming took off 7 bases at V and 0 bases at J, with 10 bases between the two ends. The CDR3 is 14 residues long. Looked up from germline, CDR1 is MNHNY and CDR2 is SVGAGI (reference sequence). CDR3 bases: TGTGCCAGCAAGGGTGGGGTTAGCAATCAGCCCCAGCATTTT. It yields the protein CASKGGVSNQPQHF.

This clone was recorded once. This chain joins TRBV7-2 and TRBJ2-5, with 12 bases that match TRBD2. CDR1 SGHTA and CDR2 FQGNSA come from the germline V gene. Trimming cost V 5 bases and J 5 bases; bases outside gene matches: 9. This CDR3 region has 16 residues. The CDR3 here is CASSIKLAGGMETQYF. The DNA of the CDR3 is TGTGCCAGCAGCATAAAGCTAGCGGGAGGGATGGAGACCCAGTACTTC.

The J gene is TRBJ1-1, the V gene TRBV29-1; D uncertain. CDR3 length: 13 amino acids. Trimming removed 4 bases at V and 4 bases at J, with 13 bases between. CDR1 is SQVTM, CDR2 ANQGSEA, per germline. CDR3 nucleotides: TGCAGCGTTGCGGGCCGGGTAGGCACTGAAGCTTTCTTT. It yields the protein CSVAGRVGTEAFF.

The chain joins TRBV14 to TRBJ2-5; perhaps TRBD1 as D (5 bases). Trimming left V 1 base short and J 2 bases short, with 8 bases between. CDR1 and CDR2 from the germline V gene are SGHDN and FVKESK. This CDR3 has 14 amino acids. The CDR3 region has the DNA TGTGCCAGCAGCCAAGGCAGGGCTCAAGAGACCCAGTACTTC. Its translation is CASSQGRAQETQYF.

The chain employs TRBV5-4 and TRBJ1-1, with a weak D call TRBD1 (5 bases). Germline values: CDR1 SGHNT, CDR2 YYREEE (reference sequence). This CDR3 comprises 15 residues. The germline V and J ends were trimmed by 0 bases and 1 base, with 10 bases remaining between them. CDR3 DNA: TGTGCCAGCAGCTTGGGTATAACAGGGAACACTGAAGCTTTCTTT. Translating gives CASSLGITGNTEAFF.

CDR3 residues: CASSFRWNTEAFF. DNA of the CDR3: TGTGCCAGCAGTTTCAGGTGGAACACTGAAGCTTTCTTT. The chain carries TRBV27 and TRBJ1-1; D call uncertain. The CDR3 loop spans 13 amino acids. In germline, CDR1 is MNHEY, CDR2 SMNVEV (reference sequence). The V end was cut by 3 bases, the J end by 1 base, with 6 bases between.

The V call is TRBV5-1, the J call TRBJ2-3; TRBD1 aligns across 10 bases. The CDR3 is 16 amino acids. V dropped 2 bases and J dropped 4; count of bases not matched to a gene: 7. Germline-derived CDR1 and CDR2 are SGHRS and YFSETQ. The CDR3 sequence is CASSFPGQGFSDTQYF. CDR3 DNA: TGCGCCAGCAGCTTCCCGGGACAGGGGTTCTCAGATACGCAGTATTTT. Looking up the rest from reference TRBV5-1 and TRBJ2-3 gives the full variable domain: KAGVTQTPRYLIKTRGQQVTLSCSPISGHRSVSWYQQTPGQGLQFLFEYFSETQRNKGNFPGRFSGRQFSNSRSEMNVSTLELGDSALYLCASSFPGQGFSDTQYFGPGTRLTVL.

V and J are TRBV9 and TRBJ2-1; D gene uncertain. Trimming shortened V by 2 bases and J by 7 bases, and 13 bases separated the two germline ends. Per the germline V gene, CDR1 is SGDLS and CDR2 is YYNGEE. The CDR3 extends over 14 amino acids. Here the CDR3 DNA reads TGTGCCAGCAGCGTTGGCCCCAGGATAAATGAGCAGTTCTTC. This gives the protein CASSVGPRINEQFF. Full variable domain (outside the CDR3, taken from reference TRBV9 and TRBJ2-1): DSGVTQTPKHLITATGQRVTLRCSPRSGDLSVYWYQQSLDQGLQFLIQYYNGEERAKGNILERFSAQQFPDLHSELNLSSLELGDSALYFCASSVGPRINEQFFGPGTRLTVL.

The rearrangement uses TRBV10-3 and TRBJ2-3; the D gene is possibly TRBD2 (5 bases). The CDR3 has 15 residues. Germline V gene data show CDR1 as ENHRY and CDR2 as SYGVKD. V lost 2 bases, J lost 2 bases, and 11 bases lay in between. CDR3 sequence: CAISETPTNTDTQYF. CDR3 nucleotides: TGTGCCATCAGTGAGACCCCGACTAACACAGATACGCAGTATTTT.

The chain recombines TRBV2 with TRBJ2-7, with 7 bases matching TRBD2. The CDR3 extends over 15 amino acids. CDR1 is SNHLY and CDR2 is FYNNEI in the germline V gene. V lost 4 bases, J lost 0 bases, and 6 bases stayed unmatched. The CDR3 here is CASSGGSLSSYEQYF. CDR3 coding DNA: TGTGCCAGCAGTGGCGGGAGCCTGAGCTCCTACGAGCAGTACTTC.

The rearrangement uses TRBV5-1 and TRBJ2-5; TRBD1 aligns across 10 bases. The CDR3 is 15 residues long. The ends lost 0 bases at V and 5 bases at J; junction bases unmatched: 4. CDR1 SGHRS and CDR2 YFSETQ come from the germline V gene. The CDR3 sequence is CASSLARQGAETQYF. In nucleotides, the CDR3 is TGCGCCAGCAGCTTGGCCCGACAGGGGGCGGAGACCCAGTACTTC.

This clone was counted once. The rearrangement uses TRBV5-4 and TRBJ2-2; D unclear. Germline V gene sequence: CDR1 SGHNT, CDR2 YYREEE (reference sequence). V lost 3 bases and J lost 0, with 6 bases in between. The CDR3 totals 14 residues. CDR3 loop: CASSSPANTGELFF. The DNA of the CDR3 is TGTGCCAGCAGCTCCCCTGCGAACACCGGGGAGCTGTTTTTT.

The J gene is TRBJ2-1, the V gene TRBV9; 9 bases are shared with TRBD2. V shed 4 bases, J shed 4 bases, and the junction held 9 bases outside the gene matches. The CDR3 length is 16 residues. Germline V gene sequence: CDR1 SGDLS, CDR2 YYNGEE. CDR3 loop: CASSKRGARDYNEQFF. The CDR3 DNA follows: TGTGCCAGCAGCAAGCGGGGGGCCCGGGATTACAATGAGCAGTTCTTC.

In the case of this clone: One end of the junction varies from germline; a read error may be responsible. V and J are TRBV7-7 and TRBJ2-2; D ambiguous. Germline-derived CDR1 and CDR2 are SSHAT and FNYEAQ (reference sequence). This CDR3 is 13 amino acids long. The CDR3 sequence is CASSLDSTGELFF. CDR3 DNA sequence: TGTGCTAGCAGCTTAGATAGCACCGGGGAGCTGTTTTTT.

V and J are TRBV25-1 and TRBJ2-6; D perhaps matches TRBD2 (6 bases). The CDR3 length is 16 residues. Trimming removed 1 base from V and 4 bases from J, with 11 bases in between. The V gene's germline CDR1 is MGHDK and CDR2 SYGVNS. The CDR3 DNA reads as TGTGCCAGCAGTGAATTTGGGGGGTCCGGGGCCAACGTCCTGACTTTC. Encoded protein: CASSEFGGSGANVLTF.